Listed below are T cell receptor beta chains from one sample, sequenced in a study of T cell responses to AZD1222 COVID-19 vaccine. Generated by immunoSEQ multiplex PCR, the TCRdb table keeps only in-frame clones and is missing some. Among about 120,000 clones listed, roughly 93% were seen once. The starting material was peripheral blood, obtained 28 days after the second AZD1222 dose. These receptors were collected from an adult who received the AZD1222 COVID-19 vaccine. The CDR3 runs from the conserved cysteine through the conserved F or W.

CDR3	J	V
CASSGQGTEQYF	TRBJ2-7	TRBV18
CASSLAGTGGRPQHF	TRBJ1-5	TRBV7-2
CASSVGDTQYF	TRBJ2-3	TRBV10-1
CASSQESVGVGYTF	TRBJ1-2	TRBV4-1
CASSLGSSYGYTF	TRBJ1-2	TRBV27
CASRYTGTGNTIYF	TRBJ1-3	TRBV3-1/TRBV3-2
CASRGSGRATDTQYF	TRBJ2-3	TRBV27
CASSWDRETQYF	TRBJ2-5	TRBV5-1
CASSQGPQSTEAFF	TRBJ1-1	TRBV10-2
CASSVDGLTDTQYF	TRBJ2-3	TRBV9
CASSPQGRGGSPLHF	TRBJ1-6	TRBV5-1
CASSSPGEQYF	TRBJ2-7	TRBV28
CASSRNRGYYNEQFF	TRBJ2-1	TRBV11-3
CASSARAGTSFSGANVLTF	TRBJ2-6	TRBV5-1
CASPCRGAILLSSGNTIYF	TRBJ1-3	TRBV10-2
CARSFRRLSGNTIYF	TRBJ1-3	TRBV5-3
CASSQDLAGGSYEQYF	TRBJ2-7	TRBV3-1/TRBV3-2
CASSLPLGGQGGGRDGYTF	TRBJ1-2	TRBV28
CASRGQTTNEKLFF	TRBJ1-4	TRBV2
CASSQVSTVAYEQYF	TRBJ2-7	TRBV4-2
CASSFGTAKSDEQFF	TRBJ2-1	TRBV28
CATGREPRAQETQYF	TRBJ2-5	TRBV15
CASSYGDREEDTQYF	TRBJ2-3	TRBV6-5
CAITTGLSSYNSPLHF	TRBJ1-6	TRBV10-2
CASPLHPGGQSGGYNEQFF	TRBJ2-1	TRBV9
CRREALYGYTF	TRBJ1-2	TRBV20-1
CASSLVGTGWGQYF	TRBJ2-7	TRBV7-9
CASSRGGFNQPQHF	TRBJ1-5	TRBV5-5
CASSFGQGYSGANVLTF	TRBJ2-6	TRBV5-8
CASSLGQVYNEQFF	TRBJ2-1	TRBV9
CASSGPLAGRDSYEQYF	TRBJ2-7	TRBV6-1
CASSQLFGSLDKTQYF	TRBJ2-5	TRBV4-1
CASSLRTAEAFF	TRBJ1-1	TRBV11-2
CASNTGRADTQYF	TRBJ2-3	TRBV10-2
CSASSTGDGTQYF	TRBJ2-3	TRBV20-1
CASSFTGSGTYNEQFF	TRBJ2-1	TRBV7-2
CASSPLPQRQKQFF	TRBJ2-1	TRBV7-3
CASSSGHSNYGYTF	TRBJ1-2	TRBV28
CASSADQGSNQPQHF	TRBJ1-5	TRBV19
CASSQDKVDEQFF	TRBJ2-1	TRBV4-2
CASSSRTGGGYSNQPQHF	TRBJ1-5	TRBV5-8
CASSFWNGQAATEAFF	TRBJ1-1	TRBV6-5
CASRSTGTGNSYTQYF	TRBJ2-3	TRBV19
CASSHSKGLAVGETQYF	TRBJ2-5	TRBV28
CASSLGAPDSNQPQHF	TRBJ1-5	TRBV7-2
CASSPRPASGEKLFF	TRBJ1-4	TRBV11-2
CASSPGTGAGNTIYF	TRBJ1-3	TRBV28